What follows describes a single T cell receptor beta chain. This entry belongs to a study of blood T cell repertoires in COVID-19. Whole-study context: COVID-19 samples from acute and convalescent phases originated in the United States, Italy and Spain. The cDNA or gDNA used as material had been derived from T cells, B-cell-depleted T cells, or PBMCs.

Profiled with immunoSEQ multiplex PCR; TCRdb holds only in-frame clones, not every one. The sample holds just under 250,000 clones, around 89% seen once. Donors were grouped by their self-reported clinical history. Cohort 3 recovered donors had two negative PCRs, clearance, or symptom resolution. This CDR3 has 15 residues. Looked up from germline, CDR1 is MNHEY and CDR2 is SVGAGI. The junction had 10 bases not matched to a gene; V was cut back by 6 bases and J by 5 bases. V and J are TRBV6-5 and TRBJ1-2; 9 nucleotides align to TRBD1. Specimen: PBMCs or T cells enriched from blood (not recorded which). The sequence derives from a woman in her twenties or thirties who had recovered from COVID-19. DNA of the CDR3: TGTGCCAGCAGCCCGATGGGACAGGGACTTTATGGCTACACCTTC. It yields the protein CASSPMGQGLYGYTF.